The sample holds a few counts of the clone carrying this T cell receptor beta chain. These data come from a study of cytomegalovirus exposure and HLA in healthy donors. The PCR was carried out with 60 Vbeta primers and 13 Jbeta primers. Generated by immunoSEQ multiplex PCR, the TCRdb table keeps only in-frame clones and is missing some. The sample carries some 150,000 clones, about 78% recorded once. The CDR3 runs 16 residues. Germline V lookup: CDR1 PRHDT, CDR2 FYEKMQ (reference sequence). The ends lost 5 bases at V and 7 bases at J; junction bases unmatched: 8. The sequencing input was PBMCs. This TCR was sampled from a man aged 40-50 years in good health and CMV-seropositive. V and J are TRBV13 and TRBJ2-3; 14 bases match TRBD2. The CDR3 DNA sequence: TGTGCCAGCAGCACAAGGGGGACTAGCGGGGGCCATACGCAGTATTTT. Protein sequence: CASSTRGTSGGHTQYF.